One and the same sample provided the 27 T cell receptor beta chains below, sequenced in a study of blood T cell repertoires in COVID-19. Using immunoSEQ multiplex PCR, the repertoire was profiled, and TCRdb retains in-frame clones only, with some absent. The sample has approximately 250,000 clones, 80% to 90% seen once. Sequenced input: peripheral blood. The receptors shown here come from a man between 60 and 75 years old with acute or convalescent COVID-19.

This clone has a handful of counts. The rearrangement uses TRBV6-6 and TRBJ2-7, with a weak D call TRBD1 (6 bases). V was cut by 0 bases and J by 0 bases, with 9 bases left in between. CDR3 length equals 15 residues. Germline lookup yields CDR1 MNHNY and CDR2 SVGAGI (reference sequence). Here the CDR3 DNA reads TGTGCCAGCAGTTACTCCAGGGGTTTCTCCTACGAGCAGTACTTC. Its protein is CASSYSRGFSYEQYF.

The chain employs TRBV7-2 and TRBJ2-1; no clear D gene. The germline gives CDR1 SGHTA, CDR2 FQGNSA. With 0 bases removed from V and 3 bases from J, the gap between germline ends came to 6 bases. The CDR3 is 14 amino acids. CDR3 sequence: CASSLAGFYNEQFF. CDR3 in DNA: TGTGCCAGCAGCTTAGCCGGGTTCTACAATGAGCAGTTCTTC.

V usage is TRBV4-1 and J usage is TRBJ2-5; possible D gene TRBD1, 5 bases. V lost 2 bases, J lost 0 bases, and 10 bases lay in between. The CDR3 spans 15 residues. Germline values: CDR1 MGHRA, CDR2 YSYEKL. CDR3 loop: CASSQTDTNQETQYF. The CDR3 bases are TGCGCCAGCAGCCAAACGGACACCAACCAAGAGACCCAGTACTTC.

The chain joins TRBV24-1 to TRBJ1-3; D is undetermined. Trimming stripped 0 bases from V and 0 bases from J, with 23 bases between. The CDR3 spans 21 residues. Germline-derived CDR1 and CDR2 are KGHDR and SFDVKD. CDR3 amino acids: CATSDLPLWRDPLHSGNTIYF. CDR3 sequence (DNA): TGTGCCACCAGTGATTTGCCCCTCTGGAGGGATCCCCTTCACTCTGGAAACACCATATATTTT.

CDR3 DNA sequence: TGTGCCAGCAGTCAAAGGACTAGCGGCTACAATGAGCAGTTCTTC. Residues: CASSQRTSGYNEQFF. The V call is TRBV2, the J call TRBJ2-1; 10 nucleotides match TRBD2. The CDR3 loop spans 15 amino acids. The trim removed 5 bases at V and 3 bases at J, leaving 4 bases unmatched. Germline lookup yields CDR1 SNHLY and CDR2 FYNNEI.

The rearrangement uses TRBV7-6 and TRBJ2-2; the match to TRBD1 covers 8 bases. The CDR3 is 14 amino acids. CDR1 and CDR2 from the germline V gene are SGHVS and FNYEAQ. The trim removed 6 bases at V and 3 bases at J, leaving 3 bases unmatched. CDR3 sequence reads: CASRRQGYTGELFF. CDR3 DNA: TGTGCCAGCAGGCGACAGGGGTACACCGGGGAGCTGTTTTTT.

The chain has TRBV4-2 and TRBJ2-5, with TRBD1 identical over 12 bases. CDR1 is LGHNA, CDR2 YNFKEQ, per germline. The V segment lost 4 bases and the J segment 4 bases; nucleotides outside the gene matches: 7. The CDR3 length is 16 residues. The CDR3 region is CASSLGTGGVGETQYF. CDR3 DNA: TGTGCCAGCAGCCTTGGGACAGGGGGCGTGGGAGAGACCCAGTACTTC.

The V and J genes are TRBV12-3 or TRBV12-4 and TRBJ2-1, with 8 bases aligning to TRBD1. The CDR3 spans 13 residues. As DNA, the CDR3 is TGTGCAAGTCGACAGGGGTGGGACAATGAGCAGTTCTTC. It specifies CASRQGWDNEQFF.

The V and J genes are TRBV11-3 and TRBJ2-3; TRBD1 agrees at 7 bases. Germline V gene lookup returns CDR1 SGHNT and CDR2 YENEEA. This CDR3 is 12 amino acids long. The trim removed 6 bases at V and 6 bases at J, leaving 3 bases unmatched. CDR3 coding DNA: TGTGCCAGCAGTGAGGGGGCGGATACGCAGTATTTT. Translated: CASSEGADTQYF.

The chain couples TRBV10-3 to TRBJ1-4; D gene uncertain. In germline, CDR1 is ENHRY, CDR2 SYGVKD. V was clipped by 4 bases and J by 4 bases, with 19 bases between them. The CDR3 length is 17 residues. CDR3 protein: CAISAGITARNNEKLFF. The CDR3, as DNA: TGTGCCATCAGTGCGGGAATCACGGCCCGCAATAATGAAAAACTGTTTTTT.

V and J are TRBV9 and TRBJ2-1, with 7 bases lining up with TRBD2. Per germline, CDR1 SGDLS and CDR2 YYNGEE. The CDR3 runs 15 residues. Trimming removed 4 bases from V and 5 bases from J; junction bases left unmatched: 9. CDR3 coding DNA: TGTGCCAGCAGCCTAGCGGTGAAGGGGAACAATGAGCAGTTCTTC. Amino acid sequence: CASSLAVKGNNEQFF.

The J gene is TRBJ1-2, the V gene TRBV29-1; 11 nucleotides align to TRBD1. Germline V gene sequence: CDR1 SQVTM, CDR2 ANQGSEA. CDR3 length: 13 amino acids. V was pared by 4 bases and J by 3 bases, with 1 base of the junction left unmatched. The CDR3 loop reads CSVGDRGYYGYTF. The DNA for the CDR3 is TGCAGCGTTGGGGACAGGGGGTACTATGGCTACACCTTC.

The chain employs TRBV27 and TRBJ1-1; D perhaps matches TRBD1 (6 bases). Trimming cost V 1 base and J 1 base, with 10 bases left between them. The germline V gene has CDR1 MNHEY and CDR2 SMNVEV (reference sequence). The CDR3 spans 15 residues. This CDR3 is CASSLFRGANTEAFF. The DNA of the CDR3 is TGTGCCAGCAGTTTATTCAGGGGAGCGAACACTGAAGCTTTCTTT.

CDR3 in DNA: TGTGCCAGCACAACAGGGGTGGGTGGATATGGCTACACCTTC. It codes for CASTTGVGGYGYTF. This chain uses TRBV5-4 with TRBJ1-2, with 7 bases lining up with TRBD1. The junction had 10 bases not matched to a gene; V was cut back by 6 bases and J by 5 bases. This CDR3 has 14 amino acids. Germline V lookup: CDR1 SGHNT, CDR2 YYREEE (reference sequence).

The chain joins TRBV5-1 to TRBJ2-1, with TRBD1 matching over 8 bases. The V and J ends lost 3 bases and 3 bases, in that order; junction bases with no gene match: 5. From germline, CDR1 is SGHRS and CDR2 YFSETQ. The CDR3 sequence is 15 residues long. This CDR3 reads CASSYQGALYNEQFF. As DNA, the CDR3 is TGCGCCAGCAGCTACCAGGGGGCTCTCTACAATGAGCAGTTCTTC. The full variable domain, its missing parts supplied by reference TRBV5-1 and TRBJ2-1, is KAGVTQTPRYLIKTRGQQVTLSCSPISGHRSVSWYQQTPGQGLQFLFEYFSETQRNKGNFPGRFSGRQFSNSRSEMNVSTLELGDSALYLCASSYQGALYNEQFFGPGTRLTVL.

Comment on this clone: The junction differs from germline at one of its ends, possibly a read error. The genes are TRBV7-7 and TRBJ2-5; possibly TRBD2 for D (7 bases). The CDR3 sequence is 19 residues long. Germline V gives CDR1 SSHAT, CDR2 FNYEAQ (reference sequence). The CDR3 region has the DNA TGTGCTAGCAGTGGGGATCCCCGGGGGGCAGGGACCCTTCAAGAGACCCAGTACTTC. Residues: CASSGDPRGAGTLQETQYF.

This clone was recorded once. The V gene is TRBV2, the J gene TRBJ2-3; a weak D match, TRBD1 (5 bases). The V gene's germline CDR1 is SNHLY and CDR2 FYNNEI. V lost 6 bases and J lost 5, with 12 bases in between. CDR3 length equals 13 residues. The CDR3: CASSGRARDTQYF. The CDR3 DNA is TGTGCCAGCAGCGGCAGGGCAAGAGATACGCAGTATTTT.

V is TRBV6-5 and J is TRBJ1-1; D is undetermined. The length of the CDR3 is 13 residues. The V gene's germline CDR1 is MNHEY and CDR2 SVGAGI. Trimming cost V 5 bases and J 7 bases, with 14 bases left between them. CDR3 bases: TGTGCCAGCAGTAAATATGAGGTGGTTGAAGCTTTCTTT. This gives the protein CASSKYEVVEAFF.

The chain uses TRBV9 and TRBJ2-2, with TRBD2 identical over 15 bases. V shed 4 bases and J 6 bases; nucleotides not matched to a gene: 10. CDR3 length equals 18 residues. Per germline, CDR1 SGDLS and CDR2 YYNGEE. In DNA, the CDR3 is TGTGCCAGCAGCCACCGGACTAGCGGGGGGGCCCCCGCCGGGGAGCTGTTTTTT. As protein: CASSHRTSGGAPAGELFF.

V and J are TRBV11-2 and TRBJ2-1; D unresolved. Germline loops: CDR1 SGHAT, CDR2 FQNNGV. This CDR3 has 12 residues. V was shortened by 0 bases and J by 6 bases, with 3 bases between the two germline ends. CDR3 bases: TGTGCCAGCAGCTTAGAGCGCAATGAGCAGTTCTTC. This encodes CASSLERNEQFF.

CDR3 sequence reads: CASSDYGKGDTQYF. CDR3 bases: TGTGCCAGCAGTGATTACGGGAAAGGGGATACGCAGTATTTT. The chain carries TRBV2 and TRBJ2-3, with a possible D match to TRBD2 (5 bases). V gave up 3 bases and J gave up 6 bases, with 13 bases separating them. The CDR3 contains 14 residues. CDR1 and CDR2 from the germline V gene are SNHLY and FYNNEI.

The CDR3 coding sequence is TGTGCCAGCAGCGGGACTAGCGGAGAACCCCTCCTTTACGAGCAGTACTTC. This sequence encodes CASSGTSGEPLLYEQYF. The rearrangement joins TRBV5-4 to TRBJ2-7, with 11 nucleotides matching TRBD2. Trimming cost V 4 bases and J 4 bases; bases outside gene matches: 13. CDR3 length: 17 residues. Germline CDR1 reads SGHNT; CDR2 reads YYREEE (reference sequence).

This clone was seen once. The chain carries TRBV5-1 and TRBJ1-1; D remains unclear. V lost 7 bases and J lost 1, with 14 bases in between. The germline V gene encodes CDR1 SGHRS and CDR2 YFSETQ. This CDR3 contains 14 residues. The CDR3 DNA reads as TGCGCCAGCCAATTTGAGGGCAGGAACACTGAAGCTTTCTTT. This codes for CASQFEGRNTEAFF.

V and J are TRBV7-6 and TRBJ2-1, with D perhaps matching TRBD2 (5 bases). V lost 0 bases and J lost 7, with 13 bases in between. Germline V lookup: CDR1 SGHVS, CDR2 FNYEAQ. This CDR3 is built from 15 residues. The CDR3 sequence is CASSLAGIARNEQFF. The CDR3 DNA sequence: TGTGCCAGCAGCTTAGCCGGGATAGCGAGGAATGAGCAGTTCTTC.

V and J are TRBV28 and TRBJ2-2; 16 bases align to TRBD2. There are 18 residues in the CDR3. V lost 7 bases and J lost 4; bases outside the gene matches: 9. Germline V gene data show CDR1 as MDHEN and CDR2 as SYDVKM. The CDR3 here is CASNLPGLAGGGTGELFF. The CDR3 nucleotides are TGTGCCAGCAATCTTCCGGGACTAGCGGGAGGGGGCACCGGGGAGCTGTTTTTT.

A single count supports this clone. V and J are TRBV6-6 and TRBJ1-1; TRBD1 aligns across 8 bases. This CDR3 region has 14 residues. Germline lookup yields CDR1 MNHNY and CDR2 SVGAGI (reference sequence). The ends lost 4 bases at V and 1 base at J; junction bases unmatched: 2. The CDR3 nucleotides are TGTGCCAGCAGTTCCGACAGGGGGAACACTGAAGCTTTCTTT. This encodes CASSSDRGNTEAFF.

The V call is TRBV5-4, the J call TRBJ2-2; 9 nucleotides align to TRBD2. Germline-derived CDR1 and CDR2 are SGHNT and YYREEE (reference sequence). V lost 3 bases, J lost 4 bases, and 16 bases stayed unmatched. The CDR3 spans 19 residues. The CDR3 protein is CASSSPQAAGGGGTGELFF. CDR3 sequence (DNA): TGTGCCAGCAGCTCACCCCAAGCAGCGGGGGGCGGGGGCACCGGGGAGCTGTTTTTT.